A single sample is the source of the 4 T cell receptor beta chains below, sequenced in a study of blood T cell repertoires in COVID-19. Repertoires were generated with immunoSEQ multiplex PCR, while TCRdb's copy carries only in-frame clones and drops some. The sample holds more than 350,000 clones, approximately 87% seen once. Sequenced input: PBMCs or T cells enriched from blood (not recorded which). Every receptor here comes from a woman in her fifties or sixties who had recovered from COVID-19.

The rearrangement joins TRBV7-6 to TRBJ2-2; D is ambiguous. CDR1 is SGHVS, CDR2 FNYEAQ, per germline. This CDR3 contains 16 residues. V lost 5 bases and J 4 bases, leaving 17 bases between the germline ends. The chain's CDR3 is CASSKSSGYRTGELFF. DNA of the CDR3: TGTGCCAGCAGCAAATCCTCAGGTTACCGCACCGGGGAGCTGTTTTTT.

The CDR3 sequence is CASTSREGVYEQYF. CDR3 bases: TGTGCCAGCACCTCCAGGGAAGGAGTCTACGAGCAGTACTTC. The chain joins TRBV27 to TRBJ2-7; D is possibly TRBD1 (5 bases). CDR3 length: 14 amino acids. V dropped 7 bases and J dropped 3 bases, with 16 bases sitting between them. Germline V gives CDR1 MNHEY, CDR2 SMNVEV (reference sequence).

The chain joins TRBV18 to TRBJ2-5; 7 positions match TRBD1. Trimming removed 4 bases from V and 2 bases from J; junction bases left unmatched: 13. This CDR3 region has 17 residues. Germline V lookup: CDR1 KGHSH, CDR2 LQKENI. The CDR3 coding sequence is TGTGCCAGCTCACAGCAACCCGGGACAGCCGAGCAAGAGACCCAGTACTTC. This sequence encodes CASSQQPGTAEQETQYF. The full variable domain, its missing parts supplied by reference TRBV18 and TRBJ2-5, is NAGVMQNPRHLVRRRGQEARLRCSPMKGHSHVYWYRQLPEEGLKFMVYLQKENIIDESGMPKERFSAEFPKEGPSILRIQQVVRGDSAAYFCASSQQPGTAEQETQYFGPGTRLLVL.

This clone appeared once. The chain couples TRBV6-5 to TRBJ1-2, with D possibly matching TRBD1 (5 bases). The CDR3 loop spans 14 amino acids. The V gene lost 8 bases and the J gene lost 0 bases, with 13 bases spanning the gap. CDR1 MNHEY and CDR2 SVGAGI come from the germline V gene. The CDR3 DNA reads TGTGCCAGCTCGACAGCCCCGACTAACTATGGCTACACCTTC. Amino acids: CASSTAPTNYGYTF.